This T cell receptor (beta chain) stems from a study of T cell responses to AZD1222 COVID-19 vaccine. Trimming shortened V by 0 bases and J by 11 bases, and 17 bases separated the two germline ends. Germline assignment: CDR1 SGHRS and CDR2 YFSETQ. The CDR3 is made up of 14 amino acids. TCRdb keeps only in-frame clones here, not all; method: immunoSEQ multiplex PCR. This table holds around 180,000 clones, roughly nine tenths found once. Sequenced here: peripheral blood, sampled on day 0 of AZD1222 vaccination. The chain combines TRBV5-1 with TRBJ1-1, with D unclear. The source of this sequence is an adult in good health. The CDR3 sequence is CASSLVIPAEKAFF. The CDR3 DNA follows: TGCGCCAGCAGCTTGGTAATCCCCGCAGAAAAGGCTTTCTTT.